This T cell receptor beta chain was sequenced in a study of shared clonotypes between healthy human individuals. Sequenced by immunoSEQ multiplex PCR; TCRdb stores in-frame clones only, minus some. The data contain under 600,000 clones, around three quarters of them singletons. V lost 1 base and J lost 0; bases outside the gene matches: 5. From germline, CDR1 is SGHVS and CDR2 FNYEAQ. The CDR3 length is 18 residues. The sample was PBMCs. The chain combines TRBV7-6 with TRBJ2-6; 8 bases map to TRBD1. This TCR derives from a woman aged 35 to 49 in good health. Some clones in this sample may be carry-over from other donors' samples. As DNA, the CDR3 is TGTGCCAGCAGCTTAGGGACAGGGTCCAGCTCTGGGGCCAACGTCCTGACTTTC. Residues: CASSLGTGSSSGANVLTF. Using reference TRBV7-6 and TRBJ2-6 for the parts outside the CDR3, the full variable domain is GAGVSQSPRYKVTKRGQDVALRCDPISGHVSLYWYRQALGQGPEFLTYFNYEAQQDKSGLPNDRFSAERPEGSISTLTIQRTEQRDSAMYRCASSLGTGSSSGANVLTFGAGSRLTVL.